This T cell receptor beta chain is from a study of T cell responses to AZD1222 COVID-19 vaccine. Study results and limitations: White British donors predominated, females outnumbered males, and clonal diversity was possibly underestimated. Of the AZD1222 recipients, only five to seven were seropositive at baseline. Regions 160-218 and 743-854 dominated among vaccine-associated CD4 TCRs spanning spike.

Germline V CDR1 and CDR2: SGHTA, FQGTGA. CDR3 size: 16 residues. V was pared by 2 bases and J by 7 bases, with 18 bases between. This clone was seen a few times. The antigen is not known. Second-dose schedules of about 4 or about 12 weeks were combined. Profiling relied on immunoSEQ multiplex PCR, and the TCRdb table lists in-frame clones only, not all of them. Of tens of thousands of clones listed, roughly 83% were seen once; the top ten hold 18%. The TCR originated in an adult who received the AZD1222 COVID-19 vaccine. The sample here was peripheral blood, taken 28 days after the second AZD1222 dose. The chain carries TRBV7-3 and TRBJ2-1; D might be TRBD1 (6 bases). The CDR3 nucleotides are TGTGCCAGCAGCTTAGCTTACCAGGGGTCGGGGAATGAGCAGTTCTTC. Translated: CASSLAYQGSGNEQFF.